This record looks at one T cell receptor (beta chain) sequence and its context. Its target is not known. The CDR3 consists of 14 residues. Germline CDR1 is SGHNT and CDR2 is YENEEA. With 5 bases clipped from V and 2 bases from J, the junction kept 3 bases outside the gene matches. The authors extracted at least 6 micrograms of total RNA per sample. Primers used in a second PCR of roughly 6 to 12 cycles were a sample-barcoded 5' primer and a J-beta primer mix. TCRdb processed the 5' RACE reads anew with MiXCR; each CDR3 protein has one entry. The top ten hold about an eighth of the sample, which has 650,000 to 1,000,000 distinct CDR3 sequences, under 40% seen once. These data come from a study of blood T cells in healthy people across ages. The study, taken as a whole, reports: Age brought a roughly linear fall in TCR beta diversity measured per million T cells. Unsorted PBMC material precluded a definitive naive versus antigen-experienced comparison. CMV status of donors was not determined, possibly confounding expanded clonotype changes.

The rearrangement joins TRBV11-3 to TRBJ2-1; 7 bases align to TRBD1. The origin of this receptor is a man in his late teens or twenties in good health. Sequencing was performed on blood. The CDR3 sequence is CASSATGAYNEQFF. CDR3 nucleotide sequence: TGTGCCAGCAGCGCCACAGGGGCCTACAATGAGCAGTTCTTC.